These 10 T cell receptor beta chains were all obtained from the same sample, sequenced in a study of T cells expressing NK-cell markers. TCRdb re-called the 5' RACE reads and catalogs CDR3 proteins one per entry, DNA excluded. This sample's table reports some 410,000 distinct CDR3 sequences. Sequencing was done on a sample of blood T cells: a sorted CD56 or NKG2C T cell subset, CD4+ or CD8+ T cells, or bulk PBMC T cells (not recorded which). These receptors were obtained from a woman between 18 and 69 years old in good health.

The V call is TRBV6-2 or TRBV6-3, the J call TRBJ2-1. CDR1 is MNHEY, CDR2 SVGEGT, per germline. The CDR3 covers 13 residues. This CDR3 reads CASSYVSYNEQFF.

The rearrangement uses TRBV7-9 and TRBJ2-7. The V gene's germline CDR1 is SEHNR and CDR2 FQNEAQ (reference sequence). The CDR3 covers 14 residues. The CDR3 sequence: CASSWTGALYEQYF.

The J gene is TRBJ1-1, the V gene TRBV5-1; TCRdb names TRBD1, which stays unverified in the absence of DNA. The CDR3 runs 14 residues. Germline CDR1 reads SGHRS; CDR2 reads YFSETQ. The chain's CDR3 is CASSFEPPNTEAFF.

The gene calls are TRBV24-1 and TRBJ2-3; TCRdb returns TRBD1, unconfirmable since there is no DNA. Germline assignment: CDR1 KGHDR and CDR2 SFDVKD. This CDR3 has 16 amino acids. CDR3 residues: CATSESTGPHPDTQYF.

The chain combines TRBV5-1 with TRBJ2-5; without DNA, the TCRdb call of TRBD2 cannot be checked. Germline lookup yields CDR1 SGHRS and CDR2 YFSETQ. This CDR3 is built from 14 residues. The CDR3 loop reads CASSVDYLQETQYF.

CDR3 region: CASSQDWGPRTHNEQFF. The chain has TRBV4-2 and TRBJ2-1. Germline V gene sequence: CDR1 LGHNA, CDR2 YNFKEQ. This CDR3 spans 17 amino acids.

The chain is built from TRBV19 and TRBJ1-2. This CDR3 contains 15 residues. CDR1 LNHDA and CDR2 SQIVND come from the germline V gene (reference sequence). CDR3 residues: CATWGGDLSNYGYTF.

This chain's CDR3 is CASSHHTGELFF. The rearrangement uses TRBV6-2 or TRBV6-3 and TRBJ2-2. Looked up from germline, CDR1 is MNHEY and CDR2 is SVGEGT. This CDR3 comprises 12 residues.

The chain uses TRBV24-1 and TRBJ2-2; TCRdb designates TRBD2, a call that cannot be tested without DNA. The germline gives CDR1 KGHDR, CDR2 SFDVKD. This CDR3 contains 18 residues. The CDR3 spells CATSDWSSGTMNTGELFF.

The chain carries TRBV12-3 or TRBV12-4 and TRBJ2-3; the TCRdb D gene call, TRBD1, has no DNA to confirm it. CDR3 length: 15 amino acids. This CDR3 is CASSSRDLGTDTQYF.